The 22 T cell receptor beta chains listed next were all sequenced from one sample in a study of T cell repertoires in cytomegalovirus infection. TCRdb fed the reads into MiXCR, producing one record per CDR3 protein. In the table there are under 850,000 distinct CDR3 sequences, less than 40% of which are singletons. Sample: PBMCs. The receptors were sampled from a human donor in good health (CMV status not recorded). Some clones in this sample may be carry-over from other donors' samples.

In this sample, this clonotype turned up many times. The rearrangement uses TRBV6-6 and TRBJ1-1; tentative D call: TRBD1 (5 bases). There are 14 residues in the CDR3. Trimming shortened V by 2 bases and J by 1 base, and 8 bases separated the two germline ends. Germline values: CDR1 MNHNY, CDR2 SVGAGI (reference sequence). The CDR3 bases are TGTGCCAGCAGTTACCAGGGTGCGAACACTGAAGCTTTCTTT. It specifies CASSYQGANTEAFF.

Only a few counts were recorded for this clonotype. The genes are TRBV12-3 or TRBV12-4 and TRBJ2-7; the match to TRBD2 covers 7 bases. The V segment lost 4 bases and the J segment 5 bases; nucleotides outside the gene matches: 11. The CDR3 length is 15 residues. This CDR3 is CASSYLRGSWNEQYF. The CDR3 DNA follows: TGTGCCAGCAGTTACCTGCGGGGGTCTTGGAACGAGCAGTACTTC.

V is TRBV6-2 or TRBV6-3 and J is TRBJ1-5, with a tentative D call TRBD1 (6 bases). The germline V and J ends were trimmed by 2 bases and 0 bases, with 11 bases remaining between them. The CDR3 totals 16 residues. CDR1 and CDR2 from the germline V gene are MNHEY and SVGEGT. CDR3 in amino acids: CASSYRGGRSNQPQHF. The CDR3 region has the DNA TGTGCCAGCAGTTACAGAGGGGGGCGTAGCAATCAGCCCCAGCATTTT.

The sample holds a few counts of this clonotype. The V gene is TRBV29-1, the J gene TRBJ1-3, with a weak D call TRBD1 (6 bases). This CDR3 is built from 14 residues. V was trimmed by 7 bases and J by 6 bases, leaving 19 bases between them. CDR1 SQVTM and CDR2 ANQGSEA come from the germline V gene. CDR3 coding DNA: TGCAGCGCCGACCTCCGGGGGGCGGAAAACACCATATATTTT. Translation gives CSADLRGAENTIYF.

This clonotype has only a few counts. The V call is TRBV19, the J call TRBJ1-1; D remains ambiguous. This CDR3 is built from 11 residues. CDR1 is LNHDA and CDR2 is SQIVND in the germline V gene (reference sequence). Trimming removed 7 bases from V and 5 bases from J, with 8 bases in between. This CDR3 reads CASIFRTEAFF. In nucleotides, the CDR3 is TGTGCCAGTATTTTTCGGACTGAAGCTTTCTTT.

The chain is built from TRBV19 and TRBJ2-7, with TRBD2 identical over 11 bases. This CDR3 has 14 amino acids. Per germline, CDR1 LNHDA and CDR2 SQIVND (reference sequence). V trimming: 3 bases; J trimming: 5 bases; junction bases outside the gene matches: 3. Here the CDR3 DNA reads TGTGCCAGTAGTATGGCTAGCGGGGGGAACGAGCAGTACTTC. It encodes CASSMASGGNEQYF.

In this sample, this clonotype turned up a few times. The gene calls are TRBV11-2 and TRBJ2-1; TRBD1 is a possible D gene (5 bases). The V gene's germline CDR1 is SGHAT and CDR2 FQNNGV. The V gene lost 6 bases and the J gene lost 4 bases, with 19 bases spanning the gap. The CDR3 has 16 amino acids. The CDR3 bases are TGTGCCAGCAGACCTACTACAGGCCCGCTTTACAATGAGCAGTTCTTC. This sequence encodes CASRPTTGPLYNEQFF.

A remark on this clonotype: Being one base from a much bigger clone, this may be a read error. This chain joins TRBV7-9 and TRBJ1-1, with D uncertain. The ends were cut back, 4 bases at V and 5 bases at J, with 20 bases in the middle. Germline CDR1 and CDR2: SEHNR and FQNEAQ (reference sequence). The length of the CDR3 is 16 residues. The CDR3 DNA is TGTGCCAGCAGCTCCCCGGTCGGTCTGACGCGGACTGAAGCTTTCTTT. Translation gives CASSSPVGLTRTEAFF.

The rearrangement uses TRBV7-9 and TRBJ2-3; D is possibly TRBD1 (7 bases). V lost 5 bases and J 1 base, leaving 16 bases between the germline ends. Germline V lookup: CDR1 SEHNR, CDR2 FQNEAQ (reference sequence). CDR3 length equals 16 residues. The CDR3 reads CASSRLGQVGTDTQYF. The CDR3 DNA follows: TGTGCCAGCAGCCGACTAGGACAGGTCGGCACAGATACGCAGTATTTT.

V usage is TRBV27 and J usage is TRBJ2-2; TRBD1 matches at 9 bases. The germline V gene has CDR1 MNHEY and CDR2 SMNVEV (reference sequence). The CDR3 runs 16 residues. V lost 5 bases to trimming and J lost 6 bases; unmatched junction nucleotides: 10. The CDR3 sequence: CASSRWGQGVSGELFF. In DNA form, the CDR3 reads TGTGCCAGCAGTCGATGGGGACAGGGAGTTTCCGGGGAGCTGTTTTTT.

This clonotype was seen more than once but under ten times. The chain joins TRBV19 to TRBJ1-5; a possible D gene is TRBD1 (5 bases). Deletions cut 5 bases from V and 11 bases from J, with 10 bases between. CDR3 size: 11 residues. Per germline, CDR1 LNHDA and CDR2 SQIVND (reference sequence). The CDR3: CASSAGGSQHF. In nucleotides, the CDR3 is TGTGCCAGTAGTGCCGGGGGGTCCCAGCATTTT. The full variable domain, with the rest looked up from reference TRBV19 and TRBJ1-5, is DGGITQSPKYLFRKEGQNVTLSCEQNLNHDAMYWYRQDPGQGLRLIYYSQIVNDFQKGDIAEGYSVSREKKESFPLTVTSAQKNPTAFYLCASSAGGSQHFGDGTRLSIL.

The chain is built from TRBV20-1 and TRBJ2-3; tentative D call: TRBD2 (5 bases). Trimming took 0 bases from V and 0 from J, leaving 10 bases between them. CDR3 length equals 15 residues. Germline assignment: CDR1 DFQATT and CDR2 SNEGSKA (reference sequence). CDR3 amino acids: CSARDPSHSTDTQYF. The CDR3 DNA reads TGCAGTGCTAGAGATCCTAGCCATAGCACAGATACGCAGTATTTT.

This clonotype was observed many times. The chain couples TRBV7-2 to TRBJ2-7; 8 bases line up with TRBD2. The CDR3 runs to 16 residues. V lost 1 base, J lost 5 bases, and 10 bases stayed unmatched. Germline V gene sequence: CDR1 SGHTA, CDR2 FQGNSA. The CDR3 sequence: CASSLGAGGRGHEQYF. CDR3 bases: TGTGCCAGCAGCTTAGGCGCGGGGGGCCGTGGCCACGAGCAGTACTTC. Supplemented by reference TRBV7-2 and TRBJ2-7, the full variable domain reads GAGVSQSPSNKVTEKGKDVELRCDPISGHTALYWYRQSLGQGLEFLIYFQGNSAPDKSGLPSDRFSAERTGGSVSTLTIQRTQQEDSAVYLCASSLGAGGRGHEQYFGPGTRLTVT.

This clonotype was found once. Compared with germline, one end of the junction differs, possibly owing to a read error. The chain recombines TRBV12-3 or TRBV12-4 with TRBJ2-6; TRBD1 aligns across 7 bases. CDR3 length: 15 amino acids. The DNA for the CDR3 is TGTTCCAGCCGGACGAGGGGGCGAGGGGCCAACGTCCTGACTTTC. The encoded protein is CSSRTRGRGANVLTF.

This chain joins TRBV10-3 and TRBJ2-7, with D possibly TRBD1 on 6 matching bases. V was cut by 4 bases and J by 5 bases, with 15 bases left in between. This CDR3 comprises 14 residues. Germline CDR1 is ENHRY and CDR2 is SYGVKD. The CDR3 region is CAISGDTSGDEQYF. CDR3 bases: TGTGCCATCAGTGGGGACACCTCAGGGGACGAGCAGTACTTC.

The chain recombines TRBV2 with TRBJ2-3, with TRBD2 matching 13 bases. CDR3 length: 17 amino acids. The junction had 8 bases not matched to a gene; V was cut back by 7 bases and J by 1 base. Germline V lookup: CDR1 SNHLY, CDR2 FYNNEI. CDR3 amino acids: CASISRTSGRGTDTQYF. The CDR3, as DNA: TGTGCCAGCATTTCGAGGACTAGCGGGAGAGGCACAGATACGCAGTATTTT. The variable domain in full, completed from reference TRBV2 and TRBJ2-3, reads EPEVTQTPSHQVTQMGQEVILRCVPISNHLYFYWYRQILGQKVEFLVSFYNNEISEKSEIFDDQFSVERPDGSNFTLKIRSTKLEDSAMYFCASISRTSGRGTDTQYFGPGTRLTVL.

The gene calls are TRBV5-4 and TRBJ1-6; D not certain. Germline-derived CDR1 and CDR2 are SGHNT and YYREEE (reference sequence). The V end was cut by 1 base, the J end by 10 bases, with 15 bases between. This CDR3 has 15 amino acids. The CDR3 loop is CASSLRSGSSSPLHF. CDR3 bases: TGTGCCAGCAGCTTGCGGTCAGGATCTAGCTCACCCCTCCACTTT.

This chain joins TRBV28 and TRBJ1-5; no clear D. The V gene lost 1 base and the J gene lost 7 bases, with 11 bases spanning the gap. The CDR3 loop spans 14 amino acids. Germline V gene sequence: CDR1 MDHEN, CDR2 SYDVKM. The CDR3 DNA reads TGTGCCAGCAGTTTATACGGAGCGGGACAGCCCCAGCATTTT. Amino acid sequence: CASSLYGAGQPQHF.

This rearrangement joins TRBV28 to TRBJ1-3; perhaps TRBD1 as D (5 bases). The CDR3 length is 20 residues. The V gene's germline CDR1 is MDHEN and CDR2 SYDVKM. Trimming took 3 bases from V and 4 from J, leaving 28 bases between them. The CDR3 here is CASSFPRPSNQGGDGNTIYF. Here the CDR3 DNA reads TGTGCCAGCAGTTTTCCTCGGCCCTCTAACCAGGGAGGTGACGGAAACACCATATATTTT.

This chain joins TRBV20-1 and TRBJ2-2; 7 positions match TRBD2. In germline, CDR1 is DFQATT, CDR2 SNEGSKA (reference sequence). The CDR3 runs 15 residues. V was pared by 5 bases and J by 4 bases, with 10 bases of the junction left unmatched. CDR3 DNA sequence: TGCAGTGCTTTAATAGCGGGCAAAGCCACCGGGGAGCTGTTTTTT. Translating it yields CSALIAGKATGELFF.

Comments on this clonotype: This CDR3 is missing its conserved last phenylalanine or tryptophan, likely due to a read error. The chain has TRBV12-5 and TRBJ2-2; D uncertain. Trimming removed 6 bases at V and 3 bases at J, with 5 bases between. CDR1 and CDR2 (germline): LGHNT, FRNRAP. The CDR3 covers 12 residues. The CDR3 DNA reads TGTGCTAGTGGCCGGTACACCGGGGAGCTGTTTTGT. Translating it yields CASGRYTGELFC.

The chain combines TRBV5-1 with TRBJ1-1; 8 nucleotides agree with TRBD1. The CDR3 has 19 residues. In germline, CDR1 is SGHRS, CDR2 YFSETQ. V lost 0 bases to trimming and J lost 0 bases; unmatched junction nucleotides: 13. The CDR3 coding sequence is TGCGCCAGCAGCTTGGCGGCTCGGCAGGGGGCCGCGGTGAACACTGAAGCTTTCTTT. Protein product: CASSLAARQGAAVNTEAFF.